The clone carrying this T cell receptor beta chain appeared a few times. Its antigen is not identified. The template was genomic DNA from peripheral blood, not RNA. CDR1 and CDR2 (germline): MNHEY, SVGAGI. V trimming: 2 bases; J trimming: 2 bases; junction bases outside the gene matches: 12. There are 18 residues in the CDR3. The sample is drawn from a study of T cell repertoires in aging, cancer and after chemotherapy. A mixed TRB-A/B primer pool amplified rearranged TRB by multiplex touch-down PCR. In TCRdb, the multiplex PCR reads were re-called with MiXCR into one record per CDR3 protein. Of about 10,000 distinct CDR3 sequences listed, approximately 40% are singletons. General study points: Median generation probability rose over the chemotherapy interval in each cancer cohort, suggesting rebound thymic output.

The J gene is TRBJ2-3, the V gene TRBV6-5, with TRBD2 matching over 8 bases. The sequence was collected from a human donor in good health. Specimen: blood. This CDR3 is CASSYPGGRAGATDTQYF. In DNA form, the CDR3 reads TGTGCCAGCAGTTACCCCGGGGGCCGAGCGGGAGCCACAGATACGCAGTATTTT.